A selection of T cell receptor beta chains follows, all from one sample in a study of shared clonotypes between healthy human individuals. Data came from immunoSEQ multiplex PCR; TCRdb stores just in-frame clones and leaves some out. The table has 950,000 to 1,100,000 clones, approximately 68% seen once. Sequenced: memory CD4+ T cells sorted from blood. The receptors shown here come from a man between 18 and 35 years old in good health. CDR3s include the opening cysteine and the closing phenylalanine or tryptophan. The D gene is left open where the match is weak. Clone sizes are given selectively: once, few, many, or a class where the clone is expanded.

d_call j_call clone_size v_call cdr3_aa cdr3_nt
TRBD1 TRBJ1-1 - TRBV9 CASSQVQGASTEAFF TGTGCCAGCAGCCAAGTACAGGGGGCGAGTACTGAAGCTTTCTTT
- TRBJ2-5 - TRBV28 CASSIGHSQETQYF TGTGCCAGCAGTATAGGACATTCCCAAGAGACCCAGTACTTC
- TRBJ2-3 - TRBV7-2 CASSSEGFTDTQYF TGTGCCAGCAGCTCCGAAGGGTTCACAGATACGCAGTATTTT
- TRBJ2-4 - TRBV10-2 CASSESGGSGTKNIQYF TGCGCCAGCAGTGAGTCGGGGGGAAGTGGGACCAAAAACATTCAGTACTTC
TRBD2 TRBJ2-1 - TRBV5-1 CASSPGTSGVFGEQFF TGCGCCAGCAGCCCGGGGACTAGCGGGGTCTTCGGTGAGCAGTTCTTC
- TRBJ1-4 once TRBV18 CASSPQATNEKLFF TGTGCCAGCTCACCACAGGCAACTAATGAAAAACTGTTTTTT
TRBD1 TRBJ2-5 - TRBV5-4 CASSSRDRGQETQYF TGTGCCAGCAGCTCCCGGGACAGGGGGCAGGAGACCCAGTACTTC
TRBD1 TRBJ2-5 few TRBV4-1 CASSQGQGGMTQYF TGCGCCAGCAGCCAAGGACAGGGGGGTATGACCCAGTACTTC
TRBD1 TRBJ1-1 - TRBV6-4 CASRLTGGNTEAFF TGTGCCAGCAGACTGACAGGGGGAAACACTGAAGCTTTCTTT
TRBD2 TRBJ2-7 - TRBV10-3 CAISGLAGGREQYF TGTGCCATCAGTGGACTAGCGGGGGGGAGGGAGCAGTACTTC
- TRBJ1-2 - TRBV14 CASSQDSVPRGYTF TGTGCCAGCAGCCAAGATTCAGTTCCCAGGGGCTACACCTTC
- TRBJ1-2 - TRBV27 CASSRSRANYGYTF TGTGCCAGCAGCCGCTCACGGGCTAACTATGGCTACACCTTC
- TRBJ2-7 - TRBV9 CASSVSWTSPEQYF TGTGCCAGCAGCGTTTCCTGGACAAGTCCCGAGCAGTACTTC
- TRBJ1-1 few TRBV11-2 CASSWAGITEAFF TGTGCCAGCAGCTGGGCAGGGATCACTGAAGCTTTCTTT
- TRBJ1-1 - TRBV7-2 CASSQVLNTEAFF TGTGCCAGCAGCCAAGTCTTGAACACTGAAGCTTTCTTT
- TRBJ1-1 few TRBV5-6 CASSLDGGMNTEAFF TGTGCCAGCAGCTTGGATGGGGGCATGAACACTGAAGCTTTCTTT
TRBD2 TRBJ2-3 - TRBV9 CASSVEAGGYHFSTDTQYF TGTGCCAGCAGCGTAGAGGCGGGGGGTTACCACTTTAGCACAGATACGCAGTATTTT
- TRBJ2-1 few TRBV7-3 CASSLTGTQSYNEQFF TGTGCCAGCAGCTTAACTGGGACTCAGTCCTACAATGAGCAGTTCTTC
TRBD1 TRBJ1-5 - TRBV19 CASREPDRGGYSNQPQHF TGTGCCAGTAGGGAGCCGGACAGGGGTGGGTATAGCAATCAGCCCCAGCATTTT
- TRBJ1-6 - TRBV7-2 CASSPSGWGGNSPLHF TGTGCCAGCAGCCCCAGTGGATGGGGGGGAAATTCACCCCTCCACTTT
- TRBJ1-2 - TRBV6-5 CASSPWGEDGYTF TGTGCCAGCAGCCCTTGGGGGGAAGATGGCTACACCTTC
TRBD1 TRBJ1-1 once TRBV7-9 CASRSTGTANTEAFF TGTGCCAGCAGGTCGACCGGGACAGCGAACACTGAAGCTTTCTTT